This T cell receptor (beta chain) was observed in a study of low-dose radiotherapy and immunotherapy resistance in tumors. As for the study in general: Treatment of Cohort 2 consisted of 1 Gy per fraction every two weeks, amounting to 13 Gy over 26 weeks.

Trimming pared 10 bases from V and 6 bases from J, leaving 16 bases between. Germline CDR1 and CDR2: MNHEY and SVGEGT. The CDR3 runs to 12 residues. Described time point: after trial treatment. Treatment meaning: LDRT plus nivolumab, ipilimumab, low-dose cyclophosphamide and aspirin (RACIN trial). Donors received nivolumab, ipilimumab, aspirin, low-dose cyclophosphamide and low-dose radiotherapy. Gene-specific TRAV and TRBV primers were used for first-strand cDNA, covering alpha and beta chains. TCR amplification involved approximately 20 PCR cycles with a constant-region primer and V-primer adapter. TCRdb re-derived calls from the reads in MiXCR, one entry per CDR3 protein. The sample yields roughly 90,000 distinct CDR3 sequences, 20% to 25% seen once. In this sample, this clonotype turned up a few times.

This clonotype was obtained from a female donor with ovarian cancer. The input for sequencing was PBMCs, taken after low-dose radiotherapy plus immunotherapy. The chain carries TRBV6-2 or TRBV6-3 and TRBJ2-7; tentatively, D is TRBD2 (6 bases). In DNA, the CDR3 is TGTGCCACCGGTTCGGAGGGGCGCGAGCAGTACTTC. This codes for CATGSEGREQYF.